The clone carrying this TCR beta chain came up once. The antigen is not known. This sample is part of a study of OX40 agonist ivuxolimab in advanced cancers. About the study: The study treated patients with ivuxolimab, an agonistic anti-OX40 (CD134) antibody. Ivuxolimab was delivered to patients intravenously every 2 weeks at doses spanning 0.01 to 10 mg/kg. Whole-study results and caveats: Nonresponders, in some cases, also had low normalized T-cell clonal expansion.

Data came from immunoSEQ multiplex PCR; TCRdb stores just in-frame clones and leaves some out. In the table there are 20,000 to 30,000 clones, around 80% of which are singletons. V shed 6 bases and J shed 8 bases, with 16 bases lying between them. This CDR3 has 13 residues. Germline assignment: CDR1 MGHDK and CDR2 SYGVNS. The V gene is TRBV25-1, the J gene TRBJ1-2; D is unresolved. The sequence was collected from an adult with an advanced solid tumor such as melanoma, head and neck, liver or kidney cancer. The sequencing here drew on CD4+ or CD8+ T cells sorted from blood, taken in a trial of the OX40 agonist ivuxolimab. CDR3 protein: CASRVGRAGGYTF. The CDR3 region has the DNA TGTGCCAGCAGGGTAGGGCGCGCGGGGGGCTACACCTTC.